Detailed here is one T cell receptor beta chain. Germline assignment: CDR1 SGHRS and CDR2 YFSETQ. CDR3 length equals 16 residues. V gave up 3 bases and J gave up 4 bases; unmatched junction bases: 10. Primers for the PCR totalled 60 Vbeta and 13 Jbeta. The protocol was immunoSEQ multiplex PCR, while the TCRdb copy is restricted to in-frame clones and leaves out a portion. This sample has roughly 180,000 clones, with 84% found just once. This sample was included in a study of cytomegalovirus exposure and HLA in healthy donors. Study as a whole: Earlier, 95 million to 130 million unique TCR beta sequences were recovered from approximately 200 million T cells by an analysis.

This TCR derives from a man aged 30 to 39 in good health and CMV-seronegative. The chain carries TRBV5-1 and TRBJ2-5, with 9 bases matching TRBD1. Source material: PBMCs. CDR3 region: CASSSTGGNVRETQYF. CDR3 nucleotides: TGCGCCAGCAGCTCCACAGGGGGCAATGTTCGAGAGACCCAGTACTTC.